A selection of T cell receptor beta chains follows, all from one sample in a study of cytomegalovirus exposure and HLA in healthy donors. Data came from immunoSEQ multiplex PCR; TCRdb stores just in-frame clones and leaves some out. The sample holds 190,000 or so clones, roughly four fifths seen once. The source material was PBMCs. The receptors here all came from a man aged 50 to 59 in good health and CMV-seronegative. CDR3s include the opening cysteine and the closing phenylalanine or tryptophan. A D gene is named only where the DNA matches it firmly. Clone size is stated in some rows and not others, as once, few, many or a class when expanded.

V	J	D	size	DNA	CDR3
TRBV6-6	TRBJ1-2	TRBD1	NA	TGTGCCAGCACCTCGACAGGGGCCGGCTACACCTTC	CASTSTGAGYTF
TRBV5-1	TRBJ1-4	NA	NA	TGCGCCAGCCGCCTAACAACTAATGAAAAACTGTTTTTT	CASRLTTNEKLFF
TRBV7-9	TRBJ2-3	TRBD1	NA	TGTGCCAGCACCAAACAGGGGCCCACAGATACGCAGTATTTT	CASTKQGPTDTQYF
TRBV7-3	TRBJ2-1	NA	few	TGTGCCAGCAGCGAGGGTTTAAGGCGGGGTGAGCAGTTCTTC	CASSEGLRRGEQFF
TRBV7-3	TRBJ2-3	TRBD1	NA	TGTGCCAGCAGCCCAAACTCAGGGGGAGATACGCAGTATTTT	CASSPNSGGDTQYF
TRBV5-1	TRBJ2-3	TRBD2	NA	TGCGCCAGCAGCACGGGACTAGCGGGAGCAGATACGCAGTATTTT	CASSTGLAGADTQYF
TRBV9	TRBJ2-7	NA	NA	TGTGCCAGCAGCGACTCGTCGGCGGGGACCTCCTACGAGCAGTACTTC	CASSDSSAGTSYEQYF
TRBV9	TRBJ1-1	NA	NA	TGTGCCAGCAGCGTACGGACACATATGAACACTGAAGCTTTCTTT	CASSVRTHMNTEAFF
TRBV4-3	TRBJ1-2	NA	NA	TGCGCCAGCAGCCAAGTAGGAGTCTATGGCTACACCTTC	CASSQVGVYGYTF
TRBV9	TRBJ2-7	TRBD2	NA	TGTGCCAGCAGCGTAGGCGGGAGGGTCTACGAGCAGTACTTC	CASSVGGRVYEQYF
TRBV7-8	TRBJ2-2	TRBD2	NA	TGTGCCAGCAACGCGGGACTAGCGGGGCCGAACACCGGGGAGCTGTTTTTT	CASNAGLAGPNTGELFF
TRBV6-1	TRBJ1-4	NA	NA	TGTGCCACTGGGGGGGGGATTGGTAATGAAAAACTGTTTTTT	CATGGGIGNEKLFF
TRBV5-6	TRBJ2-7	NA	NA	TGTGCCAGCAGCTTGATCAGAGAGCAGTACTTC	CASSLIREQYF
TRBV19	TRBJ1-1	TRBD1	NA	TGTGCCAGTAGTACCCCCCAAGACAGGGGCGCGGCTTTCTTT	CASSTPQDRGAAFF
TRBV11-2	TRBJ2-5	TRBD2	NA	TGTGCCAGCAGGCCACCAGGGCTAGCGGGAGAGACCCAGTACTTC	CASRPPGLAGETQYF
TRBV5-1	TRBJ1-1	NA	NA	TGCGCCAGCAGCTTCGTGGGCAGCTCAACGGGGGACACTGAAGCTTTCTTT	CASSFVGSSTGDTEAFF
TRBV6-1	TRBJ1-6	NA	few	TGTGCCAGCAGCGCACGGAGCTCCTATAATTCACCCCTCCACTTT	CASSARSSYNSPLHF
TRBV2	TRBJ1-1	NA	few	TGTGCCAGCACCCAAGACAGCACTGAAGCTTTCTTT	CASTQDSTEAFF